This T cell receptor (beta chain) derives from a study of human T cells and chemical hapten exposure. The CDR3 length is 15 residues. The germline CDR1 and CDR2 sequences are SNHLY and FYNNEI. V lost 6 bases and J lost 13, with 24 bases in between. Sample time point: patch test 1, 2 weeks after DPC sensitization. Treatment reported: therapeutic diphenylcyclopropenone sensitization with weekly scalp DPC. Venepuncture was done earlier than the placement of each patch test. The total RNA was obtained from whole blood that was not fractionated. TCRdb passed the RACE reads through MiXCR, listing each CDR3 protein once. The sample shows fewer than 100,000 distinct CDR3 sequences, approximately 12% of them seen only once.

The chain uses TRBV2 and TRBJ2-2; D is perhaps TRBD2 (5 bases). This TCR was recovered from a woman aged 60-75 years with alopecia areata. Some clones in this sample may be carry-over from other donors' samples. Sequences were derived from whole blood, sampled in connection with sensitization to the hapten diphenylcyclopropenone (DPC). CDR3 DNA sequence: TGTGCCAGCAGGCACCGGGGTTGGAGCCTAGTAAGGCTGTTTTTT. Encoded protein: CASRHRGWSLVRLFF.